The 3 T cell receptor beta chains below were found in one sample sequenced in a study of blood T cell repertoires in COVID-19. Measured with immunoSEQ multiplex PCR; TCRdb has only the in-frame clones, and not every one. Altogether roughly 250,000 clones are present, over 80% being singletons, with the ten largest covering roughly 3.6%. Material for sequencing was peripheral blood. The receptors derive from a woman aged 40 to 50 with acute or convalescent COVID-19.

This clone was recorded only once. The chain couples TRBV27 to TRBJ1-2, with D unresolved. The V end lost 3 bases, the J end lost 4 bases, and 6 bases lay between the germline ends. The germline V gene encodes CDR1 MNHEY and CDR2 SMNVEV (reference sequence). The CDR3 consists of 12 residues. Written as DNA, the CDR3 is TGTGCCAGCAGTTTCAACGGCTATGGCTACACCTTC. Protein product: CASSFNGYGYTF.

The V gene is TRBV30, the J gene TRBJ1-4; D possibly corresponds to TRBD1 (6 bases). Germline assignment: CDR1 GTSNPN and CDR2 SVGIG (reference sequence). The V end was cut by 0 bases, the J end by 8 bases, with 25 bases between. CDR3 length: 18 residues. The CDR3 reads CAWSVTMSQGSRWEKLFF. CDR3 sequence (DNA): TGTGCCTGGAGTGTAACTATGTCCCAGGGGTCCCGTTGGGAAAAACTGTTTTTT.

This rearrangement joins TRBV2 to TRBJ1-5; D is unresolved. Trimming shortened V by 3 bases and J by 7 bases, and 19 bases separated the two germline ends. The germline CDR1 and CDR2 sequences are SNHLY and FYNNEI. The CDR3 contains 16 residues. DNA for the CDR3: TGTGCCAGCAGTGAGGCCGGCGGGAGGGCAAAACAGCCCCAGCATTTT. It specifies CASSEAGGRAKQPQHF.